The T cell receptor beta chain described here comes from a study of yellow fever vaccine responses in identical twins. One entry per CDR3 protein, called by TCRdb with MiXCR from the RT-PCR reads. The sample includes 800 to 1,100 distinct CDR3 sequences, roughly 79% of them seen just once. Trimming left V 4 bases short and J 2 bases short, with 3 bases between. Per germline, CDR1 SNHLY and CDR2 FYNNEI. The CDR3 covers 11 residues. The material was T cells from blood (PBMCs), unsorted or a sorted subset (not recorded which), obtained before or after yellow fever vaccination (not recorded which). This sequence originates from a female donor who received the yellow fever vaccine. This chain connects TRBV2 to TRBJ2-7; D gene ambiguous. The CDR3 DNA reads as TGTGCCAGCAGTGTCCCCTACGAGCAGTACTTC. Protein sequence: CASSVPYEQYF.